Listed here are 25 T cell receptor beta chains from one sample, sequenced in a study of blood T cell repertoires in COVID-19. This table comes from immunoSEQ multiplex PCR, and its TCRdb copy is limited to in-frame clones, with some not included. The sample carries around 300,000 clones, about 93% recorded once. Specimen: peripheral blood. The origin of the receptors is a woman aged 25 to 45 with COVID-19, enrolled during active disease.

The rearrangement uses TRBV6-5 and TRBJ1-1; perhaps TRBD1 as D (5 bases). This CDR3 has 15 amino acids. V shed 7 bases and J shed 2 bases, with 17 bases lying between them. Germline-derived CDR1 and CDR2 are MNHEY and SVGAGI. This CDR3 reads CASTSGGIGNTEAFF. The DNA for the CDR3 is TGTGCCAGCACCTCGGGGGGGATCGGTAACACTGAAGCTTTCTTT.

V usage is TRBV27 and J usage is TRBJ1-1; no reliable D call. Trimming stripped 1 base from V and 2 bases from J, with 11 bases between. The CDR3 contains 15 residues. The germline V gene has CDR1 MNHEY and CDR2 SMNVEV (reference sequence). The CDR3 spells CASSLFGRSNTEAFF. CDR3 DNA sequence: TGTGCCAGCAGTTTATTCGGCAGGTCAAACACTGAAGCTTTCTTT.

This rearrangement joins TRBV19 to TRBJ1-5, with 8 bases aligning to TRBD1. Germline CDR1 and CDR2: LNHDA and SQIVND (reference sequence). The CDR3 extends over 14 amino acids. V shed 5 bases, J shed 4 bases, and the junction held 4 bases outside the gene matches. The CDR3 DNA is TGTGCCAGTAGTGTACAGGGGGGGAATCAGCCCCAGCATTTT. Amino acids: CASSVQGGNQPQHF.

V gene TRBV6-5 combines with J gene TRBJ2-3; 10 bases line up with TRBD2. The trim removed 4 bases at V and 5 bases at J, leaving 9 bases unmatched. This CDR3 is built from 16 residues. The V gene's germline CDR1 is MNHEY and CDR2 SVGAGI. In DNA form, the CDR3 reads TGTGCCAGCAGTTCCAACATAGCGGGAGGTGGAGATACGCAGTATTTT. Translated, it gives CASSSNIAGGGDTQYF.

V gene TRBV7-8 combines with J gene TRBJ2-1; 7 bases match TRBD1. This CDR3 is built from 14 residues. Trimming removed 6 bases from V and 7 bases from J; junction bases left unmatched: 9. Looked up from germline, CDR1 is SGHVS and CDR2 is FQNEAQ. CDR3 in amino acids: CASSPYRGRNEQFF. Here the CDR3 DNA reads TGTGCCAGCAGTCCGTACAGGGGTCGAAATGAGCAGTTCTTC.

The chain has TRBV10-2 and TRBJ2-7, with 10 positions matching TRBD2. Unmatched junction bases numbered 0, after V lost 2 bases and J lost 5 bases. The germline CDR1 and CDR2 sequences are WSHSY and SAAADI. This CDR3 has 13 residues. The CDR3 loop reads CASSEGLADEQYF. The CDR3 DNA sequence: TGCGCCAGCAGTGAGGGACTAGCGGACGAGCAGTACTTC.

V and J are TRBV19 and TRBJ2-1; 8 bases line up with TRBD1. Germline lookup yields CDR1 LNHDA and CDR2 SQIVND (reference sequence). J lost 7 bases, V lost 4 bases, and 12 bases had no gene match. This CDR3 has 16 residues. DNA of the CDR3: TGTGCCAGTAGTACTGACAGGGGTGGAGCGTGGAATGAGCAGTTCTTC. As protein: CASSTDRGGAWNEQFF.

The chain couples TRBV28 to TRBJ1-1, with D possibly TRBD1 on 6 matching bases. Germline assignment: CDR1 MDHEN and CDR2 SYDVKM. The V and J ends lost 5 bases and 0 bases respectively, with 10 bases between them. The CDR3 runs 14 residues. The CDR3 spells CASSHGQMNTEAFF. The CDR3 DNA reads TGTGCCAGCAGTCACGGACAGATGAACACTGAAGCTTTCTTT. The full variable domain, completed using reference TRBV28 and TRBJ1-1, is DVKVTQSSRYLVKRTGEKVFLECVQDMDHENMFWYRQDPGLGLRLIYFSYDVKMKEKGDIPEGYSVSREKKERFSLILESASTNQTSMYLCASSHGQMNTEAFFGQGTRLTVV.

This chain uses TRBV15 with TRBJ1-5; D gene unclear. The V gene's germline CDR1 is LNHNV and CDR2 YYDKDF (reference sequence). This CDR3 has 13 amino acids. V lost 1 base and J lost 3, with 4 bases in between. The CDR3 nucleotides read TGTGCCACCAGCAGAGTCTACAATCAGCCCCAGCATTTT. It encodes CATSRVYNQPQHF. The full variable domain, rest sourced from reference TRBV15 and TRBJ1-5, is DAMVIQNPRYQVTQFGKPVTLSCSQTLNHNVMYWYQQKSSQAPKLLFHYYDKDFNNEADTPDNFQSRRPNTSFCFLDIRSPGLGDTAMYLCATSRVYNQPQHFGDGTRLSIL.

The chain combines TRBV4-1 with TRBJ1-5; D perhaps matches TRBD1 (5 bases). Germline CDR1 MGHRA, CDR2 YSYEKL. V gave up 0 bases and J gave up 5 bases, with 11 bases separating them. The CDR3 is 15 residues long. The CDR3 DNA sequence: TGCGCCAGCAGCCAAGATTGGCAGGGTGATCAGCCCCAGCATTTT. Translating it yields CASSQDWQGDQPQHF.

The chain combines TRBV28 with TRBJ1-1, with 7 bases lining up with TRBD1. Trimming cost V 3 bases and J 5 bases; bases outside gene matches: 6. Germline values: CDR1 MDHEN, CDR2 SYDVKM. The length of the CDR3 is 14 residues. The CDR3 sequence is CASSFIQGTTEAFF. CDR3 DNA: TGTGCCAGCAGTTTTATACAGGGGACTACTGAAGCTTTCTTT.

The gene calls are TRBV29-1 and TRBJ2-5; 8 bases align to TRBD2. CDR1 SQVTM and CDR2 ANQGSEA come from the germline V gene. J lost 4 bases, V lost 3 bases, and 7 bases had no gene match. The CDR3 covers 14 residues. The CDR3 loop is CSVDGGSGTETQYF. The CDR3, as DNA: TGCAGCGTTGACGGGGGTAGCGGGACAGAGACCCAGTACTTC.

The chain carries TRBV28 and TRBJ2-5; 11 positions match TRBD1. The CDR3 extends over 17 amino acids. Germline V lookup: CDR1 MDHEN, CDR2 SYDVKM. V was pared by 3 bases and J by 5 bases, with 11 bases of the junction left unmatched. The CDR3 sequence is CASSFPRTGGIVETQYF. In DNA, the CDR3 is TGTGCCAGCAGTTTCCCGCGGACAGGGGGCATCGTGGAGACCCAGTACTTC.

The rearrangement links TRBV27 to TRBJ2-6; 8 bases agree with TRBD1. Trimming took 3 bases from V and 1 from J; bases not matched to a gene: 5. This CDR3 comprises 17 residues. The V gene's germline CDR1 is MNHEY and CDR2 SMNVEV (reference sequence). In DNA, the CDR3 is TGTGCCAGCAGTTTCCAGGGGGCGTTTTCTGGGGCCAACGTCCTGACTTTC. Amino acid sequence: CASSFQGAFSGANVLTF.

V usage is TRBV6-1 and J usage is TRBJ1-3; no reliable D call. This CDR3 region has 16 residues. From germline, CDR1 is MNHNS and CDR2 SASEGT. V lost 0 bases to trimming and J lost 3 bases, with 12 bases between them. This CDR3 is CASSEAVRIIGNTIYF. Written as DNA, the CDR3 is TGTGCCAGCAGTGAAGCGGTCAGAATAATTGGAAACACCATATATTTT.

This clone was found once. The CDR3 DNA is TGTGCCAGCAGTCCGGACAGGGCACATAATTCACCCCTCCACTTT. This translates into CASSPDRAHNSPLHF. The rearrangement links TRBV27 to TRBJ1-6; 8 nucleotides line up with TRBD1. CDR1 and CDR2 (germline): MNHEY, SMNVEV (reference sequence). Trimming cost V 5 bases and J 5 bases; bases outside gene matches: 5. CDR3 length equals 15 residues.

The chain carries TRBV4-1 and TRBJ1-6, with 9 bases fitting TRBD1. The CDR3 spans 15 residues. Per the germline V gene, CDR1 is MGHRA and CDR2 is YSYEKL. V lost 4 bases, J lost 10 bases, and 8 bases stayed unmatched. Written as DNA, the CDR3 is TGCGCCAGCAGCCGCGAGGGGACAGGGTTGTCACCCCTCCACTTT. Translation gives CASSREGTGLSPLHF.

V and J are TRBV29-1 and TRBJ1-2; D is possibly TRBD1 (6 bases). The CDR3 is 12 amino acids. CDR1 and CDR2 from the germline V gene are SQVTM and ANQGSEA. Trimming removed 7 bases from V and 4 bases from J, with 13 bases in between. The CDR3 spells CSAGTLGYGYTF. CDR3 nucleotide sequence: TGCAGCGCCGGGACATTGGGCTATGGCTACACCTTC.

Comments on this clone: One junction end does not reproduce the germline sequence, and a read error may be involved. The chain links TRBV3-1 (or the pseudogene TRBV3-2) to TRBJ2-5; D might be TRBD1 (6 bases). Germline values: CDR1 LGHDT, CDR2 YNNKEL (reference sequence). CDR3 length equals 14 residues. The CDR3, as DNA: TGTGCCAGCAGCCAAGATCTTAGCAGGGGCGAAGATGACTTC. Its protein is CASSQDLSRGEDDF.

The V gene is TRBV3-1 (or the pseudogene TRBV3-2), the J gene TRBJ1-3; the D is unclear. The length of the CDR3 is 14 residues. Germline values: CDR1 LGHDT, CDR2 YNNKEL (reference sequence). V was pared by 5 bases and J by 0 bases, with 8 bases between. The CDR3 reads CASSAVSSGNTIYF. Written as DNA, the CDR3 is TGTGCCAGCAGCGCGGTGAGCTCTGGAAACACCATATATTTT.

The V gene is TRBV10-1, the J gene TRBJ2-7; possible D gene TRBD2, 6 bases. CDR3 size: 13 residues. Germline lookup yields CDR1 WNHNN and CDR2 SYGVQD (reference sequence). The V end was cut by 9 bases, the J end by 1 base, with 13 bases between. CDR3 sequence (DNA): TGCGCCAGTAGCGGCCCTAATTCCTACGAGCAGTACTTC. Its translation: CASSGPNSYEQYF.

This chain joins TRBV7-3 and TRBJ2-1; 7 bases align to TRBD2. The V segment lost 2 bases and the J segment 2 bases; nucleotides outside the gene matches: 0. The CDR3 loop spans 14 amino acids. The V gene's germline CDR1 is SGHTA and CDR2 FQGTGA. The CDR3 bases are TGTGCCAGCAGCTTAGCGGGAGCCTACAATGAGCAGTTCTTC. Amino acid sequence: CASSLAGAYNEQFF.

The chain combines TRBV5-6 with TRBJ1-4; 8 bases line up with TRBD1. V dropped 4 bases and J dropped 5; count of bases not matched to a gene: 7. The CDR3 totals 15 residues. The V gene's germline CDR1 is SGHDT and CDR2 YYEEEE. CDR3 in amino acids: CASSIQGARNEKLFF. CDR3 in DNA: TGTGCCAGCAGCATCCAGGGGGCCCGAAATGAAAAACTGTTTTTT. The full variable domain, completed using reference TRBV5-6 and TRBJ1-4, is DAGVTQSPTHLIKTRGQQVTLRCSPKSGHDTVSWYQQALGQGPQFIFQYYEEEERQRGNFPDRFSGHQFPNYSSELNVNALLLGDSALYLCASSIQGARNEKLFFGSGTQLSVL.

The chain combines TRBV27 with TRBJ2-3, with TRBD1 matching over 9 bases. Looked up from germline, CDR1 is MNHEY and CDR2 is SMNVEV (reference sequence). The CDR3 loop spans 16 amino acids. The junction had 8 bases not matched to a gene; V was cut back by 5 bases and J by 2 bases. CDR3 residues: CASSGRTGVPTDTQYF. DNA for the CDR3: TGTGCCAGCAGTGGTCGGACAGGGGTCCCCACAGATACGCAGTATTTT.

The CDR3 coding sequence is TGTGCCAGCAGTTTCCCGGACTTGAATCAGCCCCAGCATTTT. Protein product: CASSFPDLNQPQHF. J is TRBJ1-5 and V is TRBV28; D unresolved. There are 14 residues in the CDR3. In germline, CDR1 is MDHEN, CDR2 SYDVKM. Trimming shortened V by 3 bases and J by 4 bases, and 10 bases separated the two germline ends.